The clone carrying this T cell receptor (beta chain) rates as medium-sized. What it recognizes is unknown. The data derive from a study of early T cells in non-severe SARS-CoV-2 infection. Study observations and caveats: Lookups in VDJdb leaned toward anti-spike CD8 responses and missed private and CD4 specificities.

In the library, individual cDNA molecules carried attached unique molecular identifiers. TCRdb re-called the 5' RACE reads with MiXCR, one entry per CDR3 protein. The sample has approximately 67,000 distinct CDR3 sequences; roughly 9% are singletons. The receptor was derived from an adult who was a healthcare worker with PCR-confirmed SARS-CoV-2 infection or an uninfected control (not recorded which). The specimen was whole blood.

The DNA of the CDR3 is TGTGCCAGCAGCCAAGGCTGGGGGCGTAGCACAGATACGCAGTATTTT. It specifies CASSQGWGRSTDTQYF. The V call is TRBV4-2, the J call TRBJ2-3, with D possibly being TRBD1 (6 bases). Germline values: CDR1 LGHNA, CDR2 YNFKEQ. The CDR3 contains 16 residues. Trimming took off 1 base at V and 0 bases at J, with 11 bases between the two ends.